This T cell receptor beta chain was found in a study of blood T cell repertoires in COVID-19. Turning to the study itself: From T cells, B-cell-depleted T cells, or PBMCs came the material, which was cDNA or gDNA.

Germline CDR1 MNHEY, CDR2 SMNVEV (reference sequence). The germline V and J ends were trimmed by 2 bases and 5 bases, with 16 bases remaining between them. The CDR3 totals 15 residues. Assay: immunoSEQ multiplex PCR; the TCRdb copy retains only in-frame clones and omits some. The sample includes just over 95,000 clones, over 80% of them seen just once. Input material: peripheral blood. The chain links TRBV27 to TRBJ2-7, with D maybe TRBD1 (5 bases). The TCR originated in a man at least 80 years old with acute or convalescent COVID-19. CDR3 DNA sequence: TGTGCCAGCAGTTTAAAAGGGGTGTACCCCGACGAGCAGTACTTC. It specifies CASSLKGVYPDEQYF.